The 10 T cell receptor beta chains listed next were all sequenced from one sample in a study of T-cell memory formation after mild COVID-19. MiXCR was run by TCRdb on the 5' RACE reads, yielding one entry per CDR3 protein. The data hold over 120,000 distinct CDR3 sequences, with 15% to 20% observed a single time. Source material: PBMCs or a T cell subset sorted from them (not recorded which). Receptors originate from an adult woman who had mild COVID-19 (a few samples of this study predate the infection). Cell type and time point are not known.

This rearrangement joins TRBV7-8 to TRBJ2-3, with D perhaps assigned TRBD1 or TRBD2 (7 bases each). CDR3 size: 18 residues. With 3 bases removed from V and 0 bases from J, the gap between germline ends came to 19 bases. The germline V gene encodes CDR1 SGHVS and CDR2 FQNEAQ. The CDR3 sequence is CASSFSQGGGPSTDTQYF. CDR3 nucleotides: TGTGCCAGCAGCTTTAGCCAGGGGGGGGGGCCAAGCACAGATACGCAGTATTTT.

The chain employs TRBV5-1 and TRBJ2-3; 7 bases agree with TRBD2. Germline-derived CDR1 and CDR2 are SGHRS and YFSETQ. J was trimmed by 6 bases and V by 1 base; bases with no gene match: 5. This CDR3 contains 14 residues. In nucleotides, the CDR3 is TGCGCCAGCAGCTTGTCCACTAGCGAGGATACGCAGTATTTT. Protein sequence: CASSLSTSEDTQYF. The full variable domain, in which reference TRBV5-1 and TRBJ2-3 provide the parts outside the CDR3, is KAGVTQTPRYLIKTRGQQVTLSCSPISGHRSVSWYQQTPGQGLQFLFEYFSETQRNKGNFPGRFSGRQFSNSRSEMNVSTLELGDSALYLCASSLSTSEDTQYFGPGTRLTVL.

This chain connects TRBV6-1 to TRBJ2-7; 10 bases align to TRBD1. This CDR3 contains 15 residues. V shed 8 bases, J shed 2 bases, and the junction held 9 bases outside the gene matches. CDR1 and CDR2 from the germline V gene are MNHNS and SASEGT. The CDR3 here is CASGDRTGGTYEQYF. CDR3 nucleotide sequence: TGTGCCAGCGGGGACAGGACAGGGGGTACCTACGAGCAGTACTTC.

The rearrangement links TRBV28 to TRBJ2-1; TRBD2 matches 9 bases. This CDR3 region has 16 residues. J lost 5 bases, V lost 1 base, and 6 bases had no gene match. CDR1 and CDR2 from the germline V gene are MDHEN and SYDVKM. For the CDR3, the DNA is TGTGCCAGCAGTTTATTTGCGGGAGGGAGTCACAATGAGCAGTTCTTC. This translates into CASSLFAGGSHNEQFF.

This clonotype was recorded a few times. The chain uses TRBV5-1 and TRBJ1-4; 8 nucleotides agree with TRBD1. V shed 3 bases and J 5 bases; nucleotides not matched to a gene: 12. This CDR3 is built from 17 residues. Germline CDR1 reads SGHRS; CDR2 reads YFSETQ. The CDR3 spells CASSSGQGTLKNEKLFF. As DNA, the CDR3 is TGCGCCAGCAGCTCAGGACAGGGAACCTTAAAAAATGAAAAACTGTTTTTT.

This rearrangement joins TRBV7-2 to TRBJ2-7; the D is unclear. Germline loops: CDR1 SGHTA, CDR2 FQGNSA. This CDR3 comprises 12 residues. Trimming took off 5 bases at V and 3 bases at J, with 8 bases between the two ends. The CDR3 DNA reads TGTGCCAGCAGCCCCCCGGACTACGAGCAGTACTTC. Protein: CASSPPDYEQYF.

This chain links TRBV3-1 with TRBJ2-3; 8 bases line up with TRBD1. J was trimmed by 5 bases and V by 3 bases; bases with no gene match: 1. CDR1 LGHDT and CDR2 YNNKEL come from the germline V gene (reference sequence). The CDR3 is 13 residues long. The CDR3 sequence: CASSHTGGDTQYF. The DNA of the CDR3 is TGTGCCAGCAGCCACACAGGGGGAGATACGCAGTATTTT.

This clonotype has just a few counts. This chain links TRBV24-1 with TRBJ1-5; no reliable D call. The CDR3 sequence is 14 residues long. The V and J ends lost 12 bases and 1 base respectively, with 15 bases between them. Germline V gene lookup returns CDR1 KGHDR and CDR2 SFDVKD. Here the CDR3 reads CAPLAGGSNQPQHF. CDR3 nucleotides: TGTGCCCCCCTAGCGGGAGGGAGCAATCAGCCCCAGCATTTT.

This chain joins TRBV3-1 and TRBJ1-3; 9 nucleotides line up with TRBD1. V dropped 4 bases and J dropped 2; count of bases not matched to a gene: 3. CDR1 is LGHDT, CDR2 YNNKEL, per germline (reference sequence). This CDR3 is built from 15 residues. The CDR3 nucleotides are TGTGCCAGCAGCCCGACAGGGGGAGCTGGAAACACCATATATTTT. Translation: CASSPTGGAGNTIYF.

The DNA for the CDR3 is TGTGCCAGCAGTTACTCGTCGGCGCAGGATAATTCACCCCTCCACTTT. Translating gives CASSYSSAQDNSPLHF. The J gene is TRBJ1-6, the V gene TRBV6-5, with no clear D. V was clipped by 0 bases and J by 5 bases, with 11 bases between them. Germline assignment: CDR1 MNHEY and CDR2 SVGAGI. This CDR3 is 16 amino acids long.